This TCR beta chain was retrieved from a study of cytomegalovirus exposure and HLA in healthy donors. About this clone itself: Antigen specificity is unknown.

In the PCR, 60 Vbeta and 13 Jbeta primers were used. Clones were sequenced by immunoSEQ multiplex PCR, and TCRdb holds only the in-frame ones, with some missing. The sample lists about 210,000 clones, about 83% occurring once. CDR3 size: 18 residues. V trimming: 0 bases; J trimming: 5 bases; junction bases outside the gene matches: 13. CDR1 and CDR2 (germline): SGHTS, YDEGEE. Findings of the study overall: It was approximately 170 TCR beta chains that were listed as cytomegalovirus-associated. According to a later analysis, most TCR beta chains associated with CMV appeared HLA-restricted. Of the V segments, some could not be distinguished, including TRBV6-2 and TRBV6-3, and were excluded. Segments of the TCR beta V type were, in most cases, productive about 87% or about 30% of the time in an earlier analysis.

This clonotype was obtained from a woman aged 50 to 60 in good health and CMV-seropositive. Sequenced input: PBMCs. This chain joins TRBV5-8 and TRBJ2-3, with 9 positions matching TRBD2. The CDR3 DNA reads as TGTGCCAGCAGCTTGGATCTGGCCAGCGGGGGGCCAGGAGATACGCAGTATTTT. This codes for CASSLDLASGGPGDTQYF.